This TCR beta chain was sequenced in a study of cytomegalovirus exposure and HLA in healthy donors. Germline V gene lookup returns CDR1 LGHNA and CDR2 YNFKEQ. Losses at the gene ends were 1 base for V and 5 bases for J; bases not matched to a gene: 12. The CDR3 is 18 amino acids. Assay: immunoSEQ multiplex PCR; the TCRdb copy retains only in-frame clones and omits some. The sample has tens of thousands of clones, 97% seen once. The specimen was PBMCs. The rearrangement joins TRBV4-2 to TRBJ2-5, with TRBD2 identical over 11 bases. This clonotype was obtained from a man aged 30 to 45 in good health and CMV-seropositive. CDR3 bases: TGTGCCAGCAGCCAAGCGATCGGAATAGCGGGAGGGGGGGAGACCCAGTACTTC. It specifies CASSQAIGIAGGGETQYF.